A selection of T cell receptor beta chains follows, all from one sample in a study of identical twins. TCRdb redid the calling of the 5' RACE reads with MiXCR, one entry per CDR3 protein. The sample lists roughly 230,000 distinct CDR3 sequences, about 9% occurring once. The sample was also linked to a second study, of yellow fever vaccine responses in identical twins.

The material sequenced was CD8+ T cells sorted from blood. The receptors were gathered from a woman aged 18-29 years in good health. Both conserved end residues are part of each CDR3. D genes are given only for firm matches. Size values are once, few and many counts, or a class for expanded clones, and some rows have none.

j_call v_call d_call clone_size cdr3_aa cdr3_nt
TRBJ2-1 TRBV10-3 TRBD2 NA CAISDPPGLAGDEQFF TGTGCCATCAGCGATCCACCGGGACTAGCGGGAGATGAGCAGTTCTTC
TRBJ2-1 TRBV27 NA many CASSLPGTEQFF TGTGCCAGCAGTTTACCGGGGACAGAGCAGTTCTTC
TRBJ2-1 TRBV20-1 TRBD2 few CSARDYLAGEANEQFF TGCAGTGCTAGAGATTACCTAGCGGGAGAGGCCAATGAGCAGTTCTTC
TRBJ2-1 TRBV4-3 TRBD1 few CASSQDWTGKGNEQFF TGCGCCAGCAGCCAAGATTGGACAGGGAAGGGCAATGAGCAGTTCTTC
TRBJ2-3 TRBV28 TRBD1 NA CASSLSVDIRTGDFTDTQYF TGTGCCAGCAGTTTATCGGTTGATATTAGGACAGGGGATTTCACAGATACGCAGTATTTT
TRBJ2-1 TRBV9 NA few CASSVVRNEQFF TGTGCCAGCAGCGTAGTAAGGAATGAGCAGTTCTTC
TRBJ2-7 TRBV5-6 TRBD2 few CASSLMGLAGVEQYF TGTGCCAGCAGCCTTATGGGACTAGCGGGAGTCGAGCAGTACTTC
TRBJ2-1 TRBV7-9 NA NA CASSSSYNEQLF TGTGCCAGCAGCTCAAGTTACAATGAGCAGTTATTC
TRBJ1-1 TRBV6-5 NA NA CASSYGGMDTEAFF TGTGCCAGCAGTTACGGGGGTATGGACACTGAAGCTTTCTTT
TRBJ2-7 TRBV11-2 NA few CASSLGVTNEQYF TGTGCCAGCAGCTTAGGTGTCACCAACGAGCAGTACTTC
TRBJ2-7 TRBV6-2/TRBV6-3 NA NA CASSFLWRDPYEQYF TGTGCCAGCAGTTTTCTGTGGCGGGATCCCTACGAGCAGTACTTC
TRBJ2-7 TRBV7-8 NA few CASSLGPAMEPYEQYF TGTGCCAGCAGCTTAGGCCCAGCGATGGAACCTTACGAGCAGTACTTC
TRBJ2-7 TRBV7-9 NA many CASSRELRGYEQYF TGTGCCAGCTCACGGGAATTAAGGGGCTACGAGCAGTACTTC
TRBJ1-1 TRBV12-3/TRBV12-4 NA many CASITPDTMNTEAFF TGTGCCAGCATTACACCGGACACCATGAACACTGAAGCTTTCTTT
TRBJ2-3 TRBV12-3/TRBV12-4 TRBD1 NA CATTGGHTDTQYF TGTGCCACCACAGGGGGACACACAGATACGCAGTATTTT
TRBJ1-1 TRBV12-3/TRBV12-4 NA many CASSPPGDPQVAFF TGTGCCAGCAGTCCCCCCGGGGACCCCCAAGTGGCTTTCTTT
TRBJ1-5 TRBV24-1 NA many CATSDLWGNQPQHF TGTGCCACCAGTGATTTATGGGGTAATCAGCCCCAGCATTTT
TRBJ2-1 TRBV6-2/TRBV6-3 NA few CASSYSLPGTDYNEQFF TGTGCCAGCAGTTACTCCTTACCCGGGACTGACTACAATGAGCAGTTCTTC
TRBJ2-5 TRBV10-2 TRBD2 many CASSDVGGRAQETQYF TGCGCCAGCAGTGATGTAGGCGGGAGGGCTCAAGAGACCCAGTACTTC
TRBJ2-5 TRBV19 NA few CASSAMGKQETQYF TGTGCCAGTAGTGCAATGGGGAAGCAAGAGACCCAGTACTTC